This TCR beta chain was observed in a study of shared clonotypes between healthy human individuals. About this clone: Its antigen is undetermined.

Per germline, CDR1 LNHDA and CDR2 SQIVND (reference sequence). The CDR3 totals 15 residues. V lost 5 bases to trimming and J lost 4 bases; unmatched junction nucleotides: 8. The authors distributed each subset's genomic DNA evenly over several immunoSEQ plates. The team ran DNA from unsorted PBMCs on ten immunoSEQ deep assay plates for sequencing. Original analysis: ImmunoSEQ supplied junction-only sequences lacking quality scores, so filtering was different. The data were produced by immunoSEQ multiplex PCR, yet TCRdb's version contains in-frame clones alone and is incomplete. The V and J calls and the clone size are those of that table, but D and trimming were determined from the DNA. The data show hundreds of thousands of clones, roughly 79% seen once. General study findings and limits: Enrolling few donors narrowed the genetic and exposure-history diversity that was represented.

The chain links TRBV19 to TRBJ1-5; TRBD1 matches 7 bases. The TCR was taken from a woman between 40 and 55 years old in good health. Some clones in this sample may be carry-over from other donors' samples. Sequencing was done on a sample of PBMCs. This chain's CDR3 is CASSYGTVENQPQHF. The CDR3 region has the DNA TGTGCCAGTAGTTACGGGACAGTCGAAAATCAGCCCCAGCATTTT. The whole variable domain, filled in from reference TRBV19 and TRBJ1-5, reads DGGITQSPKYLFRKEGQNVTLSCEQNLNHDAMYWYRQDPGQGLRLIYYSQIVNDFQKGDIAEGYSVSREKKESFPLTVTSAQKNPTAFYLCASSYGTVENQPQHFGDGTRLSIL.